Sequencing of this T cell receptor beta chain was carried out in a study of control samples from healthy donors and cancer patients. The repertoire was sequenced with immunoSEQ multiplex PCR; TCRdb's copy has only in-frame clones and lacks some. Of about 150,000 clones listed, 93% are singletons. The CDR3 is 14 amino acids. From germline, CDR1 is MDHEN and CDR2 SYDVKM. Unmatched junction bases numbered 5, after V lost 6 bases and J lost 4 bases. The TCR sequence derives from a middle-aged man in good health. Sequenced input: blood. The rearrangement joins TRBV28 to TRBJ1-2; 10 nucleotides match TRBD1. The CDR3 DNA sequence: TGTGCCAGCAGGACAGGGGGCGAGTCCTATGGCTACACCTTC. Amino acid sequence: CASRTGGESYGYTF.